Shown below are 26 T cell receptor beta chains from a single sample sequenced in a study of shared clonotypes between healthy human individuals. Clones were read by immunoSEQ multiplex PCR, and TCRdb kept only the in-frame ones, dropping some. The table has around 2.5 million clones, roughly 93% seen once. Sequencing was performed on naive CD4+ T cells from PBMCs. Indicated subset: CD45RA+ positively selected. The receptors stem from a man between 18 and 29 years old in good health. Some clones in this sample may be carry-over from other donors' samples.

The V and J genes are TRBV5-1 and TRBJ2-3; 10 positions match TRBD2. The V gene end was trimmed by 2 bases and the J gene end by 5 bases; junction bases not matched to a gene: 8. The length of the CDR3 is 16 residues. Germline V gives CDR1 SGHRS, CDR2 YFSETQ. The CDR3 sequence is CASSFLSSGSIDTQYF. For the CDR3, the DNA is TGCGCCAGCAGCTTTCTATCTAGCGGGAGTATAGATACGCAGTATTTT.

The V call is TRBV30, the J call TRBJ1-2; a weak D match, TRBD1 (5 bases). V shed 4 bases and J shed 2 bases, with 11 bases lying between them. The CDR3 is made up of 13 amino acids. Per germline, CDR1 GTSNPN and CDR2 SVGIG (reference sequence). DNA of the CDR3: TGTGCCTGGACGTCGGGGCAGAACTATGGCTACACCTTC. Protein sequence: CAWTSGQNYGYTF.

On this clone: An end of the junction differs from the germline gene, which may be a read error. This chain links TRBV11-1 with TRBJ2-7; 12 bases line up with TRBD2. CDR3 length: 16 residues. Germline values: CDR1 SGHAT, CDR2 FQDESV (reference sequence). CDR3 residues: CASSLATTSGSREEYF. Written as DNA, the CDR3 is TGTGCCAGCAGCTTAGCTACGACTAGCGGGAGCCGCGAGGAGTACTTC.

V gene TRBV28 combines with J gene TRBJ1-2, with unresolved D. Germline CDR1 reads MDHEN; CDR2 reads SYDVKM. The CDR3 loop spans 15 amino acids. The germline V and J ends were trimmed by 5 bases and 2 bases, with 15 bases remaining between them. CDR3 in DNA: TGTGCCAGCAGTCGCGCGGACGGCTTAAACTATGGCTACACCTTC. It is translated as CASSRADGLNYGYTF.

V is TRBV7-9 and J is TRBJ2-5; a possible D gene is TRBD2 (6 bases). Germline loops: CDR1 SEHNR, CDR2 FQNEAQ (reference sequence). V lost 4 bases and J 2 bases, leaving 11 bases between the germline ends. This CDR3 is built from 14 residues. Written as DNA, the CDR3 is TGTGCCAGCAGCTCAGGACTACTACAAGAGACCCAGTACTTC. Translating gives CASSSGLLQETQYF.

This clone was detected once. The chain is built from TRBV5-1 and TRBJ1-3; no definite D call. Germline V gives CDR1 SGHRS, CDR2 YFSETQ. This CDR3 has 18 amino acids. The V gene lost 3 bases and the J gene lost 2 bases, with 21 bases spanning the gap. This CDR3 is CASSSPRYSGKAGNTIYF. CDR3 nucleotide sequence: TGCGCCAGCAGCTCCCCAAGATACAGCGGGAAGGCTGGAAACACCATATATTTT.

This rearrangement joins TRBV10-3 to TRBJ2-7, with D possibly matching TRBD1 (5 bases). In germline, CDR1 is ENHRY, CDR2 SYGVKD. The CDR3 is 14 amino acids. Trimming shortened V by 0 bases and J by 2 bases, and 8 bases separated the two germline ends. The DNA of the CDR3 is TGTGCCATCAGTGAGTCGACAGATACCTACGAGCAGTACTTC. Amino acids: CAISESTDTYEQYF.

The CDR3 loop reads CASSSPFLAGDYNEQFF. DNA for the CDR3: TGTGCCAGCAGTTCCCCATTCCTGGCGGGAGATTACAATGAGCAGTTCTTC. This sequence joins TRBV27 and TRBJ2-1; TRBD2 matches 7 bases. The CDR3 spans 17 residues. V lost 4 bases and J lost 4; bases outside the gene matches: 13. Germline V lookup: CDR1 MNHEY, CDR2 SMNVEV (reference sequence).

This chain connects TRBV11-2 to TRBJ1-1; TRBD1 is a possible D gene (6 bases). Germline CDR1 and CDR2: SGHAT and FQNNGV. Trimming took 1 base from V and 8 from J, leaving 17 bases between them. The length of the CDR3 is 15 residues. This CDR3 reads CASSLAPTGLEEAFF. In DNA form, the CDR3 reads TGTGCCAGCAGCTTAGCACCTACAGGGTTGGAGGAAGCTTTCTTT.

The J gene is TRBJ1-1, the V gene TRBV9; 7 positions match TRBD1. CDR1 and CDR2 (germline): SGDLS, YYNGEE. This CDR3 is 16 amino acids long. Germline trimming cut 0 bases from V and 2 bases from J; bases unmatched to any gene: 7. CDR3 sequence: CASSVGVTGKNTEAFF. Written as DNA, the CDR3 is TGTGCCAGCAGCGTAGGAGTGACAGGGAAAAACACTGAAGCTTTCTTT.

As DNA, the CDR3 is TGTGCCAGCGGGACCCTCAGGGATGGCTACACCTTC. Its translation is CASGTLRDGYTF. The rearrangement uses TRBV28 and TRBJ1-2; TRBD1 is a possible D gene (5 bases). The CDR3 is 12 amino acids. The V end lost 8 bases, the J end lost 6 bases, and 13 bases lay between the germline ends. From germline, CDR1 is MDHEN and CDR2 SYDVKM.

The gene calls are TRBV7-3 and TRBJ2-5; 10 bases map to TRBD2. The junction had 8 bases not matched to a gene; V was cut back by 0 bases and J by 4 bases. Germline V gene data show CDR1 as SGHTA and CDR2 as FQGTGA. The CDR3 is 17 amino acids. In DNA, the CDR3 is TGTGCCAGCAGCTTAACGCCGGGGACTAGCGAAGGAGAGACCCAGTACTTC. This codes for CASSLTPGTSEGETQYF. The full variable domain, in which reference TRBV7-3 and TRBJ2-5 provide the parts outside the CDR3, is GAGVSQTPSNKVTEKGKYVELRCDPISGHTALYWYRQSLGQGPEFLIYFQGTGAADDSGLPNDRFFAVRPEGSVSTLKIQRTERGDSAVYLCASSLTPGTSEGETQYFGPGTRLLVL.

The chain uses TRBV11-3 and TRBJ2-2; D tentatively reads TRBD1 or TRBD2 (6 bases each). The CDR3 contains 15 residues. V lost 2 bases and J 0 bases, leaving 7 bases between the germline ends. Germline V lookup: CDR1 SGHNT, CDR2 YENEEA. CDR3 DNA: TGTGCCAGCAGCTTACGGGGGCCGAACACCGGGGAGCTGTTTTTT. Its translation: CASSLRGPNTGELFF.

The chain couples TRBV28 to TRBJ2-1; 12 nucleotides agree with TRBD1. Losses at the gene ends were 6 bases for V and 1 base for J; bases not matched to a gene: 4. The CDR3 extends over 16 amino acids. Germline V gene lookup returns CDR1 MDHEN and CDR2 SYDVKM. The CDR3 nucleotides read TGTGCCAGCAGGGGACAGGGGGCGAGGTCCTACAATGAGCAGTTCTTC. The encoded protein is CASRGQGARSYNEQFF.

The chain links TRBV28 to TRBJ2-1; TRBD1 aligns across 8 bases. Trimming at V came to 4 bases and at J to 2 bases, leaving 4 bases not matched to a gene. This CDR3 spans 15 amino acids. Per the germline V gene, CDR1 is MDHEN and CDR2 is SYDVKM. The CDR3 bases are TGTGCCAGCAGTTCACAGGGGGAGGCCTACAATGAGCAGTTCTTC. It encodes CASSSQGEAYNEQFF.

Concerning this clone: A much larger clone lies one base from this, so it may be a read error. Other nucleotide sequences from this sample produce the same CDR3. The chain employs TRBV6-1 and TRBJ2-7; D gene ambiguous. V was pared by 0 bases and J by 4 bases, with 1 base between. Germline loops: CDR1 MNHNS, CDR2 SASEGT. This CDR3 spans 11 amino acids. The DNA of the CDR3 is TGTGCCAGCAGTGAAGCTTACGAGCAGTACTTC. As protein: CASSEAYEQYF.

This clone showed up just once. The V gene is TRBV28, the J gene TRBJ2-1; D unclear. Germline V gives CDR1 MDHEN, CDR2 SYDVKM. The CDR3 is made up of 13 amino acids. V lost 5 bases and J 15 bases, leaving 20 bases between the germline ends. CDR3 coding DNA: TGTGCCAGCAGTCCGCAATGGGCCTCCGCCCCGTTCTTC. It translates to CASSPQWASAPFF.

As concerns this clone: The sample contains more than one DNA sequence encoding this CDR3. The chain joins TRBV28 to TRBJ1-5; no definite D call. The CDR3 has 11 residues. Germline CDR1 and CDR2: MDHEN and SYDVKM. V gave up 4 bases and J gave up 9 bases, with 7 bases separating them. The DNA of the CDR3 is TGTGCCAGCAGTTCCTCTAGGCCCCAGCATTTT. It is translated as CASSSSRPQHF.

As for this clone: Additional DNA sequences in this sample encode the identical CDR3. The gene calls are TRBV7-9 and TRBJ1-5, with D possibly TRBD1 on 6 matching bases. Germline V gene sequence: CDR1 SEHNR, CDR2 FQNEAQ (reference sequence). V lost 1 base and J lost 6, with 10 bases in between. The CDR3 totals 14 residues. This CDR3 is CASSLGGGGQPQHF. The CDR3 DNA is TGTGCCAGCAGCTTAGGGGGAGGGGGTCAGCCCCAGCATTTT. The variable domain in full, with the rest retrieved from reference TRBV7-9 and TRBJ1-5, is DTGVSQNPRHKITKRGQNVTFRCDPISEHNRLYWYRQTLGQGPEFLTYFQNEAQLEKSRLLSDRFSAERPKGSFSTLEIQRTEQGDSAMYLCASSLGGGGQPQHFGDGTRLSIL.

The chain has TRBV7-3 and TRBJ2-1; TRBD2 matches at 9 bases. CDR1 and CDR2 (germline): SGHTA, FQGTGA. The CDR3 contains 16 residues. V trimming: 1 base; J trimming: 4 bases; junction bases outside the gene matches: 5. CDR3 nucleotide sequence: TGTGCCAGCAGCTTAAACCGCGCGGGAGGGTACAATGAGCAGTTCTTC. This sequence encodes CASSLNRAGGYNEQFF. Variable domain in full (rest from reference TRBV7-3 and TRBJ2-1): GAGVSQTPSNKVTEKGKYVELRCDPISGHTALYWYRQSLGQGPEFLIYFQGTGAADDSGLPNDRFFAVRPEGSVSTLKIQRTERGDSAVYLCASSLNRAGGYNEQFFGPGTRLTVL.

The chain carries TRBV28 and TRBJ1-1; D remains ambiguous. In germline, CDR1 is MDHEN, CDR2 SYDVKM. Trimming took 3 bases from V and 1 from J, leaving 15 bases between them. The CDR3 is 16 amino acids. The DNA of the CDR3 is TGTGCCAGCAGTTTTCTAAGGAGCCAGGCGAACACTGAAGCTTTCTTT. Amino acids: CASSFLRSQANTEAFF.

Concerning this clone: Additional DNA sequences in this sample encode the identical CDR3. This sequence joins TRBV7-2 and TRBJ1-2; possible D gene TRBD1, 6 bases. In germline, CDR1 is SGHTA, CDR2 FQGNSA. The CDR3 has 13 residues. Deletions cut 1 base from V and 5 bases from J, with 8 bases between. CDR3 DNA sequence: TGTGCCAGCAGCTTAGGGGGGCCGTATGGCTACACCTTC. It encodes CASSLGGPYGYTF. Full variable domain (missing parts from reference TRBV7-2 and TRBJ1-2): GAGVSQSPSNKVTEKGKDVELRCDPISGHTALYWYRQSLGQGLEFLIYFQGNSAPDKSGLPSDRFSAERTGGSVSTLTIQRTQQEDSAVYLCASSLGGPYGYTFGSGTRLTVV.

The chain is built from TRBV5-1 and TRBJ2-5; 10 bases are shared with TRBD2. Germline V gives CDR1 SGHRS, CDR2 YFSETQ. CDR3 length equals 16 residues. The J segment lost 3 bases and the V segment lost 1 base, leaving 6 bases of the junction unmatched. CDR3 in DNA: TGCGCCAGCAGCTTGAGGCCTAGCGGGAGAGAAGAGACCCAGTACTTC. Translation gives CASSLRPSGREETQYF. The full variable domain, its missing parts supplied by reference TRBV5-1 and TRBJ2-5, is KAGVTQTPRYLIKTRGQQVTLSCSPISGHRSVSWYQQTPGQGLQFLFEYFSETQRNKGNFPGRFSGRQFSNSRSEMNVSTLELGDSALYLCASSLRPSGREETQYFGPGTRLLVL.

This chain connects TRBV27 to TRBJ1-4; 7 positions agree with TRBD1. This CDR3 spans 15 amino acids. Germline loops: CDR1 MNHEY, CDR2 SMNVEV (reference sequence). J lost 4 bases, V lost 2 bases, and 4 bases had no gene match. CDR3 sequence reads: CASSLGQAYNEKLFF. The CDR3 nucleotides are TGTGCCAGCAGTTTAGGACAGGCCTATAATGAAAAACTGTTTTTT.

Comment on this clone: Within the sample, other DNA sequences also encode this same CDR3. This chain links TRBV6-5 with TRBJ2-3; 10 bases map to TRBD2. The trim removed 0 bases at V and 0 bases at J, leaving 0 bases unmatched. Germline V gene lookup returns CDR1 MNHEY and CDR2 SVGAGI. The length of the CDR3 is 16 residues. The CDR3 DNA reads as TGTGCCAGCAGTTACTCGACTAGCGGGAGCACAGATACGCAGTATTTT. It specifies CASSYSTSGSTDTQYF.

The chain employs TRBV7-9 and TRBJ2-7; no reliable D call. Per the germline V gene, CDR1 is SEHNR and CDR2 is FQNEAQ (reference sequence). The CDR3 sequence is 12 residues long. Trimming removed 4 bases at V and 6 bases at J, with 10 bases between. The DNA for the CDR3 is TGTGCCAGCAGCTCCCCCTATGGCGAGCAGTACTTC. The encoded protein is CASSSPYGEQYF. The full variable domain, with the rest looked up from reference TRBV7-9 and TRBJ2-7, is DTGVSQNPRHKITKRGQNVTFRCDPISEHNRLYWYRQTLGQGPEFLTYFQNEAQLEKSRLLSDRFSAERPKGSFSTLEIQRTEQGDSAMYLCASSSPYGEQYFGPGTRLTVT.